These T cell receptor beta chains were read from a single sample in a study of cytomegalovirus exposure and HLA in healthy donors. The protocol was immunoSEQ multiplex PCR, while the TCRdb copy is restricted to in-frame clones and leaves out a portion. The sample shows more than 95,000 clones, about 85% of them seen only once. The specimen was PBMCs. The receptors shown here come from a man younger than 35 in good health and CMV-seropositive. The CDR3 runs from the conserved cysteine through the conserved F or W. The order of the fields is V gene, clone size, J gene, CDR3 length, D gene, CDR3 protein, CDR3 DNA. A D gene is named only where the DNA matches it firmly. A row's size may be missing; if present it is once, few, many or a size class.

V gene: TRBV14; clone size: few; J gene: TRBJ2-7; CDR3 length: 16; D gene: TRBD1; CDR3 protein: CASSQDPGQGYSEQYF; CDR3 DNA: TGTGCCAGCAGCCAAGATCCGGGACAGGGATATTCCGAGCAGTACTTC
V gene: TRBV19; clone size: NA; J gene: TRBJ2-7; CDR3 length: 13; D gene: NA; CDR3 protein: CASRGEGHYEQYF; CDR3 DNA: TGTGCCAGTAGGGGCGAGGGTCACTACGAGCAGTACTTC
V gene: TRBV5-6; clone size: NA; J gene: TRBJ2-7; CDR3 length: 15; D gene: TRBD2; CDR3 protein: CASSFGTSGGYEQYF; CDR3 DNA: TGTGCCAGCAGCTTCGGGACTAGCGGGGGATACGAGCAGTACTTC
V gene: TRBV18; clone size: once; J gene: TRBJ1-6; CDR3 length: 15; D gene: TRBD1; CDR3 protein: CASSLGTGADSPLHF; CDR3 DNA: TGTGCCAGCTCACTAGGAACAGGGGCGGATTCACCCCTCCACTTT
V gene: TRBV29-1; clone size: few; J gene: TRBJ2-5; CDR3 length: 14; D gene: NA; CDR3 protein: CSVEEQGTSGTQYF; CDR3 DNA: TGCAGCGTTGAGGAACAGGGGACTTCGGGGACCCAGTACTTC
V gene: TRBV4-3; clone size: NA; J gene: TRBJ2-1; CDR3 length: 16; D gene: TRBD1; CDR3 protein: CASSQVAGTGYWGQFF; CDR3 DNA: TGCGCCAGCAGCCAAGTTGCCGGGACAGGGTATTGGGGGCAGTTCTTC
V gene: TRBV29-1; clone size: NA; J gene: TRBJ2-7; CDR3 length: 14; D gene: TRBD1; CDR3 protein: CSVEDRGTGYEQYF; CDR3 DNA: TGCAGCGTTGAAGATCGGGGGACAGGCTACGAGCAGTACTTC
V gene: TRBV11-2; clone size: once; J gene: TRBJ2-7; CDR3 length: 15; D gene: NA; CDR3 protein: CASSLGPTEDYEQYF; CDR3 DNA: TGTGCCAGCAGCTTGGGGCCCACCGAAGACTACGAGCAGTACTTC
V gene: TRBV5-1; clone size: NA; J gene: TRBJ1-1; CDR3 length: 15; D gene: TRBD1; CDR3 protein: CASSGGQGENTEAFF; CDR3 DNA: TGCGCCAGCAGCGGGGGACAGGGAGAGAACACTGAAGCTTTCTTT
V gene: TRBV15; clone size: NA; J gene: TRBJ2-4; CDR3 length: 16; D gene: NA; CDR3 protein: CATSRTGRAGKNIQYF; CDR3 DNA: TGTGCCACCAGCAGAACAGGGAGGGCCGGCAAAAACATTCAGTACTTC
V gene: TRBV5-1; clone size: NA; J gene: TRBJ2-3; CDR3 length: 17; D gene: TRBD2; CDR3 protein: CASSFRGGTRTTDTQYF; CDR3 DNA: TGCGCCAGCAGCTTTCGGGGGGGGACTAGGACAACAGATACGCAGTATTTT
V gene: TRBV4-3; clone size: NA; J gene: TRBJ2-3; CDR3 length: 16; D gene: TRBD2; CDR3 protein: CASSQDLAGNPDTQYF; CDR3 DNA: TGCGCCAGCAGCCAAGATTTAGCGGGAAATCCAGATACGCAGTATTTT
V gene: TRBV7-9; clone size: once; J gene: TRBJ2-5; CDR3 length: 13; D gene: TRBD2; CDR3 protein: CASSLAGGETQYF; CDR3 DNA: TGTGCCAGCAGCTTAGCGGGGGGGGAGACCCAGTACTTC
V gene: TRBV27; clone size: many; J gene: TRBJ2-1; CDR3 length: 13; D gene: NA; CDR3 protein: CASSLAGYNEQFF; CDR3 DNA: TGTGCCAGCAGTTTAGCGGGGTACAATGAGCAGTTCTTC
V gene: TRBV2; clone size: NA; J gene: TRBJ1-2; CDR3 length: 14; D gene: TRBD1; CDR3 protein: CASSVGQGAVGYTF; CDR3 DNA: TGTGCCAGCAGTGTGGGGCAGGGGGCGGTAGGCTACACCTTC
V gene: TRBV6-1; clone size: NA; J gene: TRBJ2-3; CDR3 length: 14; D gene: TRBD2; CDR3 protein: CASSELAGADTQYF; CDR3 DNA: TGTGCCAGCAGTGAACTAGCGGGAGCAGATACGCAGTATTTT
V gene: TRBV6-6; clone size: few; J gene: TRBJ1-6; CDR3 length: 15; D gene: NA; CDR3 protein: CASSYQTGYNSPLHF; CDR3 DNA: TGTGCCAGCAGTTACCAGACAGGATATAATTCACCCCTCCACTTT